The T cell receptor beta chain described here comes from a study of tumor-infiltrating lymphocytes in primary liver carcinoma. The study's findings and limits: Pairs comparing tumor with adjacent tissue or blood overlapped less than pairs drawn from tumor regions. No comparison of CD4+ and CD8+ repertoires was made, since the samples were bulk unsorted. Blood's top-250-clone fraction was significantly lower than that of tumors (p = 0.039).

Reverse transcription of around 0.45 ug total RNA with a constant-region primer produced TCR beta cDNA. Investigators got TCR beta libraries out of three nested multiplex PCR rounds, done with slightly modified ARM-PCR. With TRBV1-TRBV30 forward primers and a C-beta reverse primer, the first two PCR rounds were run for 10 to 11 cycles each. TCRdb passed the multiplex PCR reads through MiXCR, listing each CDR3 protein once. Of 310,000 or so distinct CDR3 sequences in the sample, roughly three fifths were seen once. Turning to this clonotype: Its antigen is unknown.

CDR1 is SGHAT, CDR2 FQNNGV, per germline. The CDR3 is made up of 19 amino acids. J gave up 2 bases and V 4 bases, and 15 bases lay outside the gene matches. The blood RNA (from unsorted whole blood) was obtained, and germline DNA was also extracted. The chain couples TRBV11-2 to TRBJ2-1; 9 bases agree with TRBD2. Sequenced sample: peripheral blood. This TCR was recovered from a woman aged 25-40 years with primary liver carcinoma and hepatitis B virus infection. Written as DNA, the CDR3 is TGTGCCAGCAGCTCAGAAGGTAGCGGGAGATCAGGACCCTACAATGAGCAGTTCTTC. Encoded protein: CASSSEGSGRSGPYNEQFF. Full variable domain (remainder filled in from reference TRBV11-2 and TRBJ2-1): EAGVAQSPRYKIIEKRQSVAFWCNPISGHATLYWYQQILGQGPKLLIQFQNNGVVDDSQLPKDRFSAERLKGVDSTLKIQPAKLEDSAVYLCASSSEGSGRSGPYNEQFFGPGTRLTVL.